Sequencing of this T cell receptor beta chain was carried out in a study of cytomegalovirus exposure and HLA in healthy donors (dated by TCRdb to the late 2010s). About the study as a whole: An earlier analysis of roughly 610 of the donors reported 276 Gb of sequence data and 117 million unique TCR beta sequences obtained from some 200 million T cells. A separate validation cohort of approximately 120 different subjects was used in addition to the 666-subject first cohort. Every discovery cohort repertoire had been produced on one sequencing platform. To decide whether each TCR beta V gene segment behaved as functional or pseudogenic, an earlier analysis of approximately 620 of the donors relied on high-throughput TCR beta sequencing. A later genetic analysis took genome-wide SNP genotypes for about three fifths of the 666 donors and used that subset as a discovery cohort. HLA typing covered class I and class II loci at four-digit resolution. The study aimed to test whether cataloging public T cell receptors could reveal signatures of past pathogen exposure. In a later analysis, previously published TCR beta repertoires from 666 donors were re-analyzed and high-resolution HLA genotyping was added so that TCR occurrence patterns could be studied. The study combined high-throughput TCR immunosequencing, statistical association of individual TCRs with disease status, and machine learning to predict cytomegalovirus infection status. On average, 235,054 unique TCR beta nucleotide sequences were sequenced per donor among 350 to 400 genotyped donors of the cohort, with roughly 18% of those sequences being non-productive. Donor age, sex, ethnicity and CMV serostatus were collected together with the repertoire data. Typing coverage varied by locus: about 629-630 donors for A, B, C, DRB1 and DQB1; approximately 500 for DQA1; about 570 for DPA1; fewer than 480 for DPB1. The genetic ancestry cluster associated with self-reported Caucasian donors included about four fifths of the roughly 360 genotyped donors. The study profiled the T cell repertoires of 666 subjects by immunosequencing and related them to cytomegalovirus serostatus. Because of strong linkage in the cohort, roughly 5 DR-DQ haplotypes were treated as single units for association and clustering. Rather than drawing on any new phenotypic data, the later analysis identified candidate immune exposures from TCR beta sequences and the way those sequences occurred across donors. An early release covering 500 to 750 HLA-typed donors comprised roughly 300 gigabases of sequencing data and 65 million to 100 million unique TCR sequences. Paper-wide results and their limitations: Cytomegalovirus status was reported to be diagnosed by the classifier with high specificity and sensitivity in both the original and validation cohorts. In vitro tests confirmed that a few of the cytomegalovirus-associated TCR beta chains recognize cytomegalovirus antigens. In a later genetic analysis, fewer N-insertions in productive TCRs were reported among donors in an Asian-associated ancestry cluster than the roughly 700-donor mean. Over 15 rarely observed V segments, including chromosome 9 orphons, were excluded from the earlier analysis of some 590 of the donors because counts were too low. A further reported finding was that TCR beta sequences accurately predicted the HLA-A and HLA-B alleles for most subjects in the first cohort. Several of the top co-occurrence clusters appeared to be linked to parvovirus B19, influenza, CMV and Epstein-Barr virus, according to a later analysis. Roughly uniform sequencing depth across donors was assumed in presence/absence analyses, although this assumption may not hold. Because HLA typing was missing for some donors at each locus, association tests included only the typed subset. A cluster of highly shared sequence variants was judged likely to be a technical artifact of the sequencing pipeline. The authors suggested that the approach could potentially be generalized to other disease states and immunological phenotypes. In a later analysis, HLA-associated TCR beta chains showed more clonal expansion and lower generation probabilities than non-associated chains that were equally common. In a later analysis, TCR association rates were found to vary across HLA loci, with the most associated TCRs seen for DRB1 alleles and the fewest for HLA-C alleles. For the cohort, immune exposure information was limited to CMV serostatus. When HLA alleles, especially DR and DQ, strongly co-occurred, attributing TCR associations to individual alleles was difficult. V-gene and J-gene trimming of TCR beta chains was associated with a missense DCLRE1C variant in a later genetic analysis, and the association was replicated in an independent cohort. Correlated functional status among segregating V segments might reflect linkage disequilibrium, but an unknown experimental factor could not be ruled out. The study listed approximately 160 TCR beta chains as associated with cytomegalovirus. Only TCR beta chains were sequenced in this cohort, and the absence of alpha or paired-chain data limited detectable features. While some public TCRs were present in many individuals, most TCR sequences turned up only very rarely across donors. In an earlier analysis of 587 of the donors, most TCR beta V segments appeared in productive rearrangements about 90% or about 30% of the time, broadly matching IMGT annotations. The 87-base-pair reads could not distinguish some IMGT-functional V segments, including TRBV6-2 and TRBV6-3, so those segments were excluded. At a false discovery rate of 0.05, a later analysis linked around 17,000 TCR beta sequences to specific HLA alleles. Most CMV-associated TCR beta chains appeared to be HLA-restricted in a later analysis, and the HLA associations seemed to be driven largely by CMV exposure.

The CDR3 spans 13 residues, from the cysteine through the phenylalanine. CDR3 DNA is the only sequence kept; it has 39 bases, read in frame from the first base. Between the V and J ends, shortened by 5 bases and 4 bases respectively, the junction contains 11 bases. The CDR1 and CDR2 encoded by the germline V gene (reference sequence) are MNHEY and SMNVEV. Receptors were amplified or captured by the immunoSEQ multiplex PCR assay. The multiplex PCR relied on a mix of 60 forward primers for TCR Vbeta segments and 13 reverse primers for TCR Jbeta segments. The CDR3 region of rearranged TCR beta genes was amplified from genomic DNA by a multiplex PCR assay. On the Illumina HiSeq System, the amplified TCR beta libraries were sequenced as 87-base-pair reads. From the authors' description of their analysis: Across the 670 or so repertoires, a later analysis counted some 81 million unique TCR beta chains, 9.5 million to 12 million of which were shared by at least two donors. A nearest-neighbor algorithm error-corrected the raw reads and collapsed the reads into unique sequences, merging closely related sequences to remove PCR and sequencing errors. To assign V, D and J gene segments, CDR3 sequences were aligned to IMGT reference sequences. For a sequence to be retained, a match of at least six nucleotides was required to both a V gene segment and a J gene segment. A rearrangement counted as productive if the CDR3 had no stop codons and remained in frame with V and J, and every other rearrangement counted as non-productive. CDR3 was defined by IMGT convention, running from the second conserved V-encoded cysteine to the conserved J-encoded phenylalanine. The earlier analysis of 587 of the donors excluded any sequence lacking an unambiguous match to a single V gene segment. In an earlier analysis of a few hundred of the donors, a V segment was called functional when productive rearrangements were above 56.7%, and segregating when the standard deviation between donors exceeded 5%. A statistical classification framework was built to diagnose cytomegalovirus status from the catalog of TCR beta chain sequences. In a later analysis, TCR nucleotide sequences were compared against IMGT/GENE-DB human TR gene sequences so that V and J genes could be assigned. A later analysis assigned CDR3 sequences and most-parsimonious VDJ recombination scenarios with the TCRdist pipeline. In a later analysis, each TCR beta chain was defined by its CDR3 amino acid sequence together with its V-gene family, and reads lacking a unique V-gene family were excluded. A later analysis removed several hundred highly shared, low-generation-probability nucleotide sequences to deal with suspected cross-contamination and a sequencing artifact. In a later analysis, a clonal expansion index was calculated for each public chain from normalized within-repertoire ranks of inferred template counts. In a later analysis, generation probabilities were computed using a VDJ recombination model fitted to out-of-frame rearrangements, and the results were checked against IGoR. In a later analysis, TCR-TCR, TCR-HLA and TCR-CMV co-occurrence was scored with hypergeometric tests, and a repertoire-size bias correction was applied to TCR pairs. In a later analysis, false discovery rates were estimated by permuting HLA or CMV assignments 20 times. In a later analysis, co-occurring TCRs were grouped using DBSCAN, and TCRdist sequence similarity was added for clustering within HLA-allele-positive subsets. For co-occurrence clustering, repertoires with fewer than 30,000 or more than 120,000 public chains were excluded, along with four or five repertoires with anomalous nucleotide sharing. What TCRdb holds here is the immuneACCESS table cut down to in-frame rearrangements. Part of the clones is not present; checked against another copy, under half of the missing clones reflect an unresolved V gene, and the others are unexplained. V, J and clone size are taken as reported in that table, and D and trimming were inferred from the DNA itself. Recorded for this sample are about 200,000 clones; 70% to 80% of them occurred a single time. The top ten clones comprise around 4% of the sample.

The cohort was made up of 500 to 800 healthy bone marrow donors. At the time of sampling, all cohort members were nominally healthy, though unrecorded immune exposures were likely present. The donor was CMV seronegative and was included in the group of approximately 350 seronegative cohort members. Each donor provided a peripheral blood sample, and peripheral blood mononuclear cells were used for TCR beta sequencing. Genomic DNA extraction from the blood cell samples was performed with the Qiagen DNeasy Blood Extraction Kit. For this clone: Its antigen specificity is not known. Base-call qualities are not available, and no considerably larger clone is one nucleotide away.

The receptor was isolated from a male donor in good health and CMV-seronegative. Material: PBMCs. The V and J segments used are TRBV27 and TRBJ1-1; the D gene is perhaps TRBD1, on 5 matching bases. The CDR3 protein sequence reads: CASSLNGGTEAFF. The bases are TGTGCCAGCAGTCTGAACGGGGGCACTGAAGCTTTCTTT.